These 8 T cell receptor beta chains were sequenced from one sample in a study of T cell responses to AZD1222 COVID-19 vaccine. The protocol was immunoSEQ multiplex PCR, while the TCRdb copy is restricted to in-frame clones and leaves out a portion. The table lists some 140,000 clones, 84% of them singletons. Sequenced material: peripheral blood, taken on day 0 of AZD1222 vaccination. The receptors derive from an adult in good health.

The V gene is TRBV6-5, the J gene TRBJ1-1; D may be TRBD1 (6 bases). Trimming pared 9 bases from V and 4 bases from J, leaving 15 bases between. Germline V lookup: CDR1 MNHEY, CDR2 SVGAGI. The CDR3 sequence is 13 residues long. The CDR3 DNA reads TGTGCCAGTAAACAGGGTGTAGGCACTGAAGCTTTCTTT. As protein: CASKQGVGTEAFF.

V and J are TRBV9 and TRBJ1-2; D perhaps matches TRBD1 (5 bases). The CDR3 loop spans 14 amino acids. Germline CDR1 is SGDLS and CDR2 is YYNGEE. The V end was cut by 4 bases, the J end by 1 base, with 11 bases between. The CDR3 here is CASSPRQSNYGYTF. CDR3 coding DNA: TGTGCCAGCAGCCCCAGACAGAGTAACTATGGCTACACCTTC. The full variable domain, rest sourced from reference TRBV9 and TRBJ1-2, is DSGVTQTPKHLITATGQRVTLRCSPRSGDLSVYWYQQSLDQGLQFLIQYYNGEERAKGNILERFSAQQFPDLHSELNLSSLELGDSALYFCASSPRQSNYGYTFGSGTRLTVV.

With regard to this clone: Other DNA sequences in the same sample also yield this CDR3. This chain connects TRBV5-1 to TRBJ2-3; D remains unclear. The CDR3 spans 14 residues. Trimming left V 0 bases short and J 2 bases short, with 7 bases between. Germline V lookup: CDR1 SGHRS, CDR2 YFSETQ. CDR3 region: CASSLGQDTDTQYF. Written as DNA, the CDR3 is TGCGCCAGCAGCTTGGGGCAGGACACAGATACGCAGTATTTT. Full variable domain (remainder filled in from reference TRBV5-1 and TRBJ2-3): KAGVTQTPRYLIKTRGQQVTLSCSPISGHRSVSWYQQTPGQGLQFLFEYFSETQRNKGNFPGRFSGRQFSNSRSEMNVSTLELGDSALYLCASSLGQDTDTQYFGPGTRLTVL.

This clone occurred once. The chain combines TRBV5-4 with TRBJ2-3, with 7 bases that match TRBD1. The CDR3 runs to 14 residues. V shed 4 bases and J 3 bases; nucleotides not matched to a gene: 5. Germline values: CDR1 SGHNT, CDR2 YYREEE (reference sequence). The CDR3 region is CASSTGQVTDTQYF. Here the CDR3 DNA reads TGTGCCAGCAGCACAGGACAGGTGACAGATACGCAGTATTTT. The full variable domain, rest sourced from reference TRBV5-4 and TRBJ2-3, is ETGVTQSPTHLIKTRGQQVTLRCSSQSGHNTVSWYQQALGQGPQFIFQYYREEENGRGNFPPRFSGLQFPNYSSELNVNALELDDSALYLCASSTGQVTDTQYFGPGTRLTVL.

This clone was recorded a few times. The same CDR3 arises from other DNA sequences in this sample as well. This chain links TRBV20-1 with TRBJ2-5; D gene uncertain. The germline V gene encodes CDR1 DFQATT and CDR2 SNEGSKA (reference sequence). The V end was cut by 1 base, the J end by 5 bases, with 5 bases between. CDR3 length: 11 residues. CDR3 nucleotides: TGCAGTGCTAGAGCAGAGGAGACCCAGTACTTC. This gives the protein CSARAEETQYF.

The rearrangement joins TRBV5-4 to TRBJ2-2; tentative D call: TRBD1 (6 bases). This CDR3 spans 16 amino acids. The V end was cut by 0 bases, the J end by 0 bases, with 9 bases between. Germline CDR1 reads SGHNT; CDR2 reads YYREEE (reference sequence). The CDR3 DNA reads TGTGCCAGCAGCTTGGAAGGGGGTTCGAACACCGGGGAGCTGTTTTTT. This sequence encodes CASSLEGGSNTGELFF.

The V gene is TRBV6-5, the J gene TRBJ1-5, with D tentatively TRBD1 (6 bases). CDR3 length: 13 residues. Germline CDR1 MNHEY, CDR2 SVGAGI. Trimming took off 11 bases at V and 4 bases at J, with 15 bases between the two ends. Written as DNA, the CDR3 is TGTGCCGCAACCCCCACAGGGAATCAGCCCCAGCATTTT. Amino acid sequence: CAATPTGNQPQHF.

The chain couples TRBV29-1 to TRBJ1-5, with D uncertain. This CDR3 is built from 15 residues. Trimming cost V 7 bases and J 6 bases, with 22 bases left between them. Germline V CDR1 and CDR2: SQVTM, ANQGSEA. The CDR3 coding sequence is TGCAGCGCGTCCTTCACAGTGGGCTCGGGTCAGCCCCAGCATTTT. Translating it yields CSASFTVGSGQPQHF. Variable domain in full (rest from reference TRBV29-1 and TRBJ1-5): SAVISQKPSRDICQRGTSLTIQCQVDSQVTMMFWYRQQPGQSLTLIATANQGSEATYESGFVIDKFPISRPNLTFSTLTVSNMSPEDSSIYLCSASFTVGSGQPQHFGDGTRLSIL.